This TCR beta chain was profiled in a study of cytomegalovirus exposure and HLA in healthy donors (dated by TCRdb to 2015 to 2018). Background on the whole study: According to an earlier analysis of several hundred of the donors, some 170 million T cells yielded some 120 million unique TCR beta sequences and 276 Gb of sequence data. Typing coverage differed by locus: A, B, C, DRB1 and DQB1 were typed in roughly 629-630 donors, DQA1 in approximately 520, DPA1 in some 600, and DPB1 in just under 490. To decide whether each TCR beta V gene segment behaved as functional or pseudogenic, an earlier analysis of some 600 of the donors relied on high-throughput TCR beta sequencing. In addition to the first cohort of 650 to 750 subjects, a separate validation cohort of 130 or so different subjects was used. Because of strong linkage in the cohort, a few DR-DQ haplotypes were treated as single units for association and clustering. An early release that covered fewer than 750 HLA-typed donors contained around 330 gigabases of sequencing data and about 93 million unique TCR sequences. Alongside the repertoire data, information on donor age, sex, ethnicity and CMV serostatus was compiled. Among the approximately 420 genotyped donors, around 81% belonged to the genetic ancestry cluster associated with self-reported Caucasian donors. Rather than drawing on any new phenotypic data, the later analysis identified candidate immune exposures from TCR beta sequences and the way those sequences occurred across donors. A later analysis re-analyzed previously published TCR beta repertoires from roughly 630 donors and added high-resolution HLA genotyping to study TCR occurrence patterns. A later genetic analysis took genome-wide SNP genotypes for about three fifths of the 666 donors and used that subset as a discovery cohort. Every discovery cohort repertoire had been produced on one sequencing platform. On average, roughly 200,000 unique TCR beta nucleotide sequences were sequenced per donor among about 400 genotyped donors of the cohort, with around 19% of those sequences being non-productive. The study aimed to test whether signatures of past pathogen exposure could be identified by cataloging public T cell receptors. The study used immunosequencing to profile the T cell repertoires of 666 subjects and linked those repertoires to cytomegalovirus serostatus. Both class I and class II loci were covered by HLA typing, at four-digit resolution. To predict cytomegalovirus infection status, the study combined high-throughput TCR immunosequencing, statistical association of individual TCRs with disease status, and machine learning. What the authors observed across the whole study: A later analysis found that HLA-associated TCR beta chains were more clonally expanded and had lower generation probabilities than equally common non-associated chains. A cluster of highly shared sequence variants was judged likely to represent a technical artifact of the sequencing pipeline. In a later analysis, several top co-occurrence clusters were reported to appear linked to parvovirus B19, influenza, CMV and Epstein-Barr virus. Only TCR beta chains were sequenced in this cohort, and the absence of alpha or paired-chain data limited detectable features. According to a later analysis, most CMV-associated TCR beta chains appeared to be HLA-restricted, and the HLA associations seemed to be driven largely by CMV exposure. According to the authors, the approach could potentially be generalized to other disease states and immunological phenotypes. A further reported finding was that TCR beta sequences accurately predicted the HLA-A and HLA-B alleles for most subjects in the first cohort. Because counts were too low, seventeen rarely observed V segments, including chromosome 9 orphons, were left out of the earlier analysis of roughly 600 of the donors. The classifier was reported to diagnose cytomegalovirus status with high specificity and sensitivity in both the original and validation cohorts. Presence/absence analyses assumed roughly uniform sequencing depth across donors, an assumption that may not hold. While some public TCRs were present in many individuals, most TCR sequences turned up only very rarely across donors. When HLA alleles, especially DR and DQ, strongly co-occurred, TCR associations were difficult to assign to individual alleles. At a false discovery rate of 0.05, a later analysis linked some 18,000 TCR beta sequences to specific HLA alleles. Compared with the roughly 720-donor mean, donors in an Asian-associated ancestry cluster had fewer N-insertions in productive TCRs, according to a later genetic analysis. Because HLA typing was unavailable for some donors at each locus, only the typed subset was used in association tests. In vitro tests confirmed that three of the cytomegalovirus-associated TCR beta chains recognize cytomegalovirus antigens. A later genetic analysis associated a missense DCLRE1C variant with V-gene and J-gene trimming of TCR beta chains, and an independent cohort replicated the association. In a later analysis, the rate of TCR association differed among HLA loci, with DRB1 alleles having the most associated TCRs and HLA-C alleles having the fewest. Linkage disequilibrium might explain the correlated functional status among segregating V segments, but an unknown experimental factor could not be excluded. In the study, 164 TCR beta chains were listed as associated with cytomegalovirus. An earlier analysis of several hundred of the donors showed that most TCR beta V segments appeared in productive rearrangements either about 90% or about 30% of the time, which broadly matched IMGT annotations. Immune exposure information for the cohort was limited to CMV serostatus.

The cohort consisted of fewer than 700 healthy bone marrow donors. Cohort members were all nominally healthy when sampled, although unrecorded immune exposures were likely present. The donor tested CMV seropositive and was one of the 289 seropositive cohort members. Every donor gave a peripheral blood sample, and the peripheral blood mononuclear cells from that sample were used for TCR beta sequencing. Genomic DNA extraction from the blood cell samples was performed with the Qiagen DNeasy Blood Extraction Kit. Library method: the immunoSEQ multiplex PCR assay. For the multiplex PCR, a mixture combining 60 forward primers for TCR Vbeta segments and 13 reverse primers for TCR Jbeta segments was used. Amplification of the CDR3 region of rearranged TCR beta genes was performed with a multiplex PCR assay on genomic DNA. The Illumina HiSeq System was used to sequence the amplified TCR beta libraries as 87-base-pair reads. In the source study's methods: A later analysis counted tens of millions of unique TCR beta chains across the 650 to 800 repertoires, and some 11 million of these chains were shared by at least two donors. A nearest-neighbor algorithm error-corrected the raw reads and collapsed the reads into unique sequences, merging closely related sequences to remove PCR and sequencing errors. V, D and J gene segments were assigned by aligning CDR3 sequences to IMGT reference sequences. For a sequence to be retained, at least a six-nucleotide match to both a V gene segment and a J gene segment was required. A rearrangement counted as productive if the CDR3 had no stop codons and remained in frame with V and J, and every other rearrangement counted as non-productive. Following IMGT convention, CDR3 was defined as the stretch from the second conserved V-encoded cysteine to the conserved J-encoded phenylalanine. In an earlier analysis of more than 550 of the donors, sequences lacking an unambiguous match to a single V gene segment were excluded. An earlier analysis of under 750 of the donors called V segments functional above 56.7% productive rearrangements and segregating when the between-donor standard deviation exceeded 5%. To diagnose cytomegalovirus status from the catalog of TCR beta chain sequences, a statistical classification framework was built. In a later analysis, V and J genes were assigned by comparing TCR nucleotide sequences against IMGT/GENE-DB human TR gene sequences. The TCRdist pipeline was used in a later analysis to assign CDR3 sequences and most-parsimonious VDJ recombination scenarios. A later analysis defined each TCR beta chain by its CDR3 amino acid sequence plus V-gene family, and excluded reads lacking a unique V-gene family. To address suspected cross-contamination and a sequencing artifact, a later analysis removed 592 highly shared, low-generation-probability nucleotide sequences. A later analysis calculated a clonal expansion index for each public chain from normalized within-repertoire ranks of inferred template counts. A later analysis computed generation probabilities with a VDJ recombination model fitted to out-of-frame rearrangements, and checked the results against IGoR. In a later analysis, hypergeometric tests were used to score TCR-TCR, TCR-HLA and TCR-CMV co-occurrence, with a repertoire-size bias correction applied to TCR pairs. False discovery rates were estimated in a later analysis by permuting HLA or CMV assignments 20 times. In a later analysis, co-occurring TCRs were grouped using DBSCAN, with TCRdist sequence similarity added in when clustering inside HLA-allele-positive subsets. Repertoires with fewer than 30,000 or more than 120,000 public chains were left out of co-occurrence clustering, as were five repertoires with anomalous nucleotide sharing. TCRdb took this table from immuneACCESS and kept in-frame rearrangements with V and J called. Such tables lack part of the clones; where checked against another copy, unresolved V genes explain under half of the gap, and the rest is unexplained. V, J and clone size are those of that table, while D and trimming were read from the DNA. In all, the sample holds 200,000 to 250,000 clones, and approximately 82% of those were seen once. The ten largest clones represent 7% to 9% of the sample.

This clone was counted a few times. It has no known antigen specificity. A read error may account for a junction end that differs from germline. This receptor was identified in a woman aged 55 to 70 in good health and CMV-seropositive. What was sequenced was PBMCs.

CDR3 protein: CSSSGSEGRTGGYYEQYF. The DNA sequence reads TGTTCCAGCAGCGGTTCGGAAGGTCGGACGGGGGGCTACTACGAGCAGTACTTC. The chain is assembled from TRBV7-9 and TRBJ2-7; D gene: possibly TRBD2, on 7 matching bases. The germline V gene encodes CDR1 SEHNR and CDR2 FQNEAQ (reference sequence). From cysteine to phenylalanine, the CDR3 is 18 amino acids long. Only the CDR3 DNA stays, 54 bases, in frame from base 1.